The entry below gives a single T cell receptor (beta chain) sequence along with its context. Its antigen is not known. The final CDR3 position lacks the conserved phenylalanine or tryptophan, pointing to a likely read error. The DNA is left out, because the CDR3 cannot be placed on it with certainty; the CDR3 is given as TCRdb lists it. A total of 9 residues make up the CDR3, ends included. Germline assignment: CDR1 DFQATT and CDR2 SNEGSKA (reference sequence). Stated treatment: oral pan-JAK inhibitor, 5-10 mg twice daily. Researchers picked out CD4+ and CD8+ T cells from PBMCs by sorting. The data derive from a study of CD8+ T cells in alopecia areata. Study summary: Treated patients swallowed 5 to 10 mg of oral tofacitinib twice daily.

Extracted RNA was reverse transcribed, and the resulting cDNA served as sequencing template. Data came from immunoSEQ multiplex PCR; TCRdb stores just in-frame clones and leaves some out. In the table there are some 240,000 clones, around three fifths of which are singletons. Study results and limitations: Normal skin's resident alphabeta T cells are sequenced alongside lesional scalp T cells. Lesional scalp, notably in alopecia totalis/universalis, had clonality above that of normal scalp.

The source material was CD4+ T cells sorted from blood, sampled at week 4, from a patient treated with tofacitinib. The chain uses TRBV20-1 and TRBJ1-1; TRBD1 reflects the table's D call only, with no check against the DNA. This sequence was found in a human donor with alopecia areata. The CDR3: CSAMGERGI.